The present entry profiles one T cell receptor beta chain with its context. Its antigen is still unknown. The data stem from a study of OX40 agonist ivuxolimab in advanced cancers. Study results and limitations: The authors did not determine the antigen specificity of the expanded peripheral T cells.

The CDR3 is made up of 14 amino acids. The V end was cut by 8 bases, the J end by 4 bases, with 18 bases between. Profiled with immunoSEQ multiplex PCR; TCRdb holds only in-frame clones, not every one. This table holds fewer than 85,000 clones, approximately 80% found once. The TCR comes from an adult with an advanced solid tumor such as melanoma, head and neck, liver or kidney cancer. The specimen comprised CD4+ or CD8+ T cells sorted from blood, sampled in a trial of the OX40 agonist ivuxolimab. This chain links TRBV23-1 with TRBJ2-7, with D maybe TRBD2 (7 bases). TRBV23-1 carries the ORF label, with uncertain function. Here the CDR3 DNA reads TGCGCCAGCCCCCATGGGGGGGGCCGATACGAGCAGTACGTC. It encodes CASPHGGGRYEQYV.